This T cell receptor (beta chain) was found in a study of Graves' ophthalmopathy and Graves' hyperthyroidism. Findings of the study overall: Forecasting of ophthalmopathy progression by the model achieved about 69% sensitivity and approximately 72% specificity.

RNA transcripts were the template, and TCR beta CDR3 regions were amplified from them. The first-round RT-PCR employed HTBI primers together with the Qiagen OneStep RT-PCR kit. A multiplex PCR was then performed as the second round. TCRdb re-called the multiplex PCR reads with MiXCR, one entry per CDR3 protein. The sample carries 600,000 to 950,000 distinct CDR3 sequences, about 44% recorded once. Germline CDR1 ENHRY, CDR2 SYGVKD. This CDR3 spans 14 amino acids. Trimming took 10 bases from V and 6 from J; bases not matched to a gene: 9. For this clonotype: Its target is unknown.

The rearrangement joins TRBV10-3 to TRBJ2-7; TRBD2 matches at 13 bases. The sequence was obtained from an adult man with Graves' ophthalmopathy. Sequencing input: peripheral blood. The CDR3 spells CATSLAGGPGEQYF. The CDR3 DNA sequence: TGTGCCACCTCACTAGCGGGGGGGCCGGGCGAGCAGTACTTC.